This T cell receptor (beta chain) was documented in a study of blood T cell repertoires in COVID-19 (TCRdb year 2020). A note on the overall study: The collaborator samples originated in the United States, Italy and Spain and spanned the acute and convalescent phases of COVID-19. A freely available public database, intended as a resource for researchers studying the immune response to SARS-CoV-2, is where the repertoires were released. Samples came from the ongoing ImmuneRACE study (first 160 participants) plus 1,254 subjects from 6 global collaborators. Nearly every sample came with metadata listing a de-identified subject ID, COVID-19 status, age in years and sex. The prospective study material was composed of cDNA or gDNA derived from T cells, B-cell-depleted T cells, or PBMCs. Subjects who had been exposed to COVID-19, were actively infected with it, or had recovered from it provided the deeply sampled blood TCRbeta repertoires that made up the dataset. Where available, HLA class I and class II types were obtained from metadata supplied by the sample provider rather than from assay-based typing. The paper as a whole reports these results and caveats: How much clinical and demographic metadata was included differed by source and by participant, and the metadata was provided uncurated.

Looking up the germline V gene yields CDR1 SGHAT and CDR2 FQNNGV. V is cut back by 5 bases and J by 5 bases, with 14 bases in the junction unmatched. The CDR3 holds 16 amino acids from the cysteine to the phenylalanine. Left in the record is the CDR3 DNA by itself, 48 bases read in frame from the first base. TCRbeta CDR3 regions were amplified from genomic DNA using the immunoSEQ Assay, a bias-controlled multiplex PCR. Per the original workflow: Within the assay, amplification of reference gene primers was used to estimate how many nucleated cells each sample contained. To quantify the absolute abundance of each unique TCRbeta CDR3 rearrangement, sequence reads were collapsed and filtered. Productive Simpson clonality was computed per sample as the square root of Simpson's diversity index over productive rearrangements. In its TCRdb copy, this immuneACCESS table keeps in-frame sequences only and misses some clones. Where compared with another copy, unresolved V genes explain less than half of these, and the others have no known cause. Clone size and the V and J calls come from that table; the DNA yielded D and trimming. The sample yields tens of thousands of clones; 70% to 90% were counted once. The ten most abundant clones make up less than 20% of the sample.

The collaborating institutions used their own protocols to collect whole blood in K2EDTA tubes. For TCRbeta analysis, collaborators shipped samples in one of three forms: frozen whole blood, isolated PBMCs, or DNA extracted from either of those sample types. Concerning this clone itself: The target of this receptor is not known. Within one base of it there is no much larger clone, and no base qualities were kept.

This TCR was sampled from a woman aged 80 or over with acute or convalescent COVID-19. The V and J genes are TRBV11-2 and TRBJ2-5, with 7 bases in between that match TRBD1. What was sequenced was peripheral blood. The CDR3 sequence is CASSLRGRGRGETQYF. The sequence in DNA is TGTGCCAGCAGCCTGCGAGGAAGGGGGCGCGGGGAGACCCAGTACTTC. Reference TRBV11-2 and TRBJ2-5 genes cover what lies past the CDR3, so the full variable domain is EAGVAQSPRYKIIEKRQSVAFWCNPISGHATLYWYQQILGQGPKLLIQFQNNGVVDDSQLPKDRFSAERLKGVDSTLKIQPAKLEDSAVYLCASSLRGRGRGETQYFGPGTRLLVL.